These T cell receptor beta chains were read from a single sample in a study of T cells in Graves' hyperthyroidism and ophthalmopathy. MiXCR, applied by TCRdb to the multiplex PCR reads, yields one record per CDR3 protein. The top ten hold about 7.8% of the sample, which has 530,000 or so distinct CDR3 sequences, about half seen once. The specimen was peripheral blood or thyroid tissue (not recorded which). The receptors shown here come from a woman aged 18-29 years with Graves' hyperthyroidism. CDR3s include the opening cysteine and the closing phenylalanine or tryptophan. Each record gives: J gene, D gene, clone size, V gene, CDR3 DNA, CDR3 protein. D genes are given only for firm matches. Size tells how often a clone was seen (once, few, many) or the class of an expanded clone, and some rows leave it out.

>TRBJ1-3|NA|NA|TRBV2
TGTGCCAGCAGGTTATTGGAAAGCCAAGGAGGCTACACCACATATTTT
CASRLLESQGGYTTYF
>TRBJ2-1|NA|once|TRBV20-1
TGCAGTGCTAGCCTAATCCGGTCCCGAATATCGCAGTTCTTC
CSASLIRSRISQFF
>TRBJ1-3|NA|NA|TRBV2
TGTGCCAGCAGTGATTTAGAGGGGAACACCATATATTTT
CASSDLEGNTIYF
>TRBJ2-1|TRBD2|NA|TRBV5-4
TGTGCCAGCACCCGGACTAGCCTGAGTGGTAATGAGCAGTTCTTC
CASTRTSLSGNEQFF
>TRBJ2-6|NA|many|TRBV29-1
TGCAGCGTGGCGGACAGCCTTGATTCTGGGGCCAACGTCCTGACTTTC
CSVADSLDSGANVLTF
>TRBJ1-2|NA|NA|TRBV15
TGTGCCACCAGCAGAGCCATCCGTAGTGCAGGGCGCTATGGCTACACCTTC
CATSRAIRSAGRYGYTF
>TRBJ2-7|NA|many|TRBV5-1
TGCGCCAGCAGTGTTTCCTTGACCTCCTACGAGCAGTACTTC
CASSVSLTSYEQYF
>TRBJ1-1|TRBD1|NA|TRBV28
TGTGCCAGCAGTTACAGGGGCCGACAGGGTACTGAAGCTTTCTTT
CASSYRGRQGTEAFF
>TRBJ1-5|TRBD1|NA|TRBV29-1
TGCAGTTCTGACAGTTTAGGGGGCCATCAGCCCCAGCATTTT
CSSDSLGGHQPQHF
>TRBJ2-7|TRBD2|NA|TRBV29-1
TGCAGCGTTGAAGGACAGGCCGGGACTAGCGGGAGGGCCATCTACGAGCAGTACTTC
CSVEGQAGTSGRAIYEQYF
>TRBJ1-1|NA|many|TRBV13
TGTGCCAGCACCCTCGGGCGGAAGAACACTGAAGCTTTCTTT
CASTLGRKNTEAFF
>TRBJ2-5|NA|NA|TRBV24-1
TGTGCCACCAGTGACGCCGGCGGGCGCTGGGACGGCGATCTCAATCAGCCCCAGTACTTC
CATSDAGGRWDGDLNQPQYF
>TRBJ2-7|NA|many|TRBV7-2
TGTGCCAGCAGCTTAGTCCCAATAAACAGGGTGTTCGCCTACGAGCAGTACTTC
CASSLVPINRVFAYEQYF
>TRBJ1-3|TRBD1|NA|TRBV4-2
TGTGCCAGCAGCCAAGGGCAGGGGGTTGGAAACACCATATATTTT
CASSQGQGVGNTIYF
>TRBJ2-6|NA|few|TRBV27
TGTGCCAGCAGCGACCGGGACGGCCGCTCTGGGGCCAACGTCCTGACTTTC
CASSDRDGRSGANVLTF
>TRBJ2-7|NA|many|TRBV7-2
TGTGCCAGCAGCTTAATGGGGTCCGCCTCCTACGAGCAGTACTTC
CASSLMGSASYEQYF
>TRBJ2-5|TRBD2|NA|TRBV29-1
TGCAGCGTTGAGAAGGCGGGAGGGCCGGGGGGCCAAGAGACCCAGTACTTC
CSVEKAGGPGGQETQYF
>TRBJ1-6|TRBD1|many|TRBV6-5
TGTGCCAGCAGTTACTCCGACAGGGGAGCTTCACCCCTCCACTTT
CASSYSDRGASPLHF
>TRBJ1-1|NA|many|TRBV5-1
TGCGCCAGCAGCTTACGGGGGTACATGAACACTGAAGCTTTCTTT
CASSLRGYMNTEAFF
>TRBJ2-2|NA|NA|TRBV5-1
TGTGCCAGCAGCTTGTGGGCAACTAGGAACACCGGGGAGCTGTTTTTT
CASSLWATRNTGELFF
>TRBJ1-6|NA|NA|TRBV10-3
TGTGCCATCAGTGCTTTTTTTTCAGGGATGGATTCACCCCTCCACTTT
CAISAFFSGMDSPLHF
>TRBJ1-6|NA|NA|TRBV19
TGTGCCAGTAGTTGGGGTTCAGATAATTCACCCCTCCACTTT
CASSWGSDNSPLHF
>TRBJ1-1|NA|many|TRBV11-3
TGTGCCAGCAGCTCTCGAATCACTGAAGCTTTCTTT
CASSSRITEAFF
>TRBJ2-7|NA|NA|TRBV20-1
TGCAGTGCTAGTATCGGGAGCAACGAGCAGTACTTC
CSASIGSNEQYF
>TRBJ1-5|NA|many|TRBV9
TGTGCCAGCAGCGTAGGTGGGGGGGCCAATCAGCCCCAGCATTTT
CASSVGGGANQPQHF
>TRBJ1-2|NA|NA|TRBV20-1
TGCAGTGCTAGAGGACTAGCGGGGTACACCTTC
CSARGLAGYTF
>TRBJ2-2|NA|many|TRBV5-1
TGCGCCAGCAGCTCCTCAGGTTACACCGGGGAGCTGTTTTTT
CASSSSGYTGELFF
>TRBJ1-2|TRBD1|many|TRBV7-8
TGTGCCAGCAGCTTAGAGGGGACCGGACAGGGGTACTATGGCTACACCTTC
CASSLEGTGQGYYGYTF
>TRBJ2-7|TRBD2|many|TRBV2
TGTGCCAGCAAAGGGCGGGAGAGCTCCTACGAGCAGTACTTC
CASKGRESSYEQYF
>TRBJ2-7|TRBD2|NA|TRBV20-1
TGCAGTGCTACATCTGGGACTAGCGGGTTTGAGTACGAGCAGTACTTC
CSATSGTSGFEYEQYF
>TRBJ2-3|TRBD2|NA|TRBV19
TGTGCCAGTAGTACACCGGGACTAGTCACAGATACGCAGTATTTT
CASSTPGLVTDTQYF
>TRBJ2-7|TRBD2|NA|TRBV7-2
TGTGCCAGCAGCTTAGGAAGGAAGGGCGGGACTAGCGGGCGTTACTACGAGCAGTACTTC
CASSLGRKGGTSGRYYEQYF
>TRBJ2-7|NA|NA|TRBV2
TGTGCCACTCGGGAATTTGAGCAGTACTTC
CATREFEQYF
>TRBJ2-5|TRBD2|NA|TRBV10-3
TGTGCCATCATGCGGGAGGCCCAAGAGACCCAGTACTTC
CAIMREAQETQYF
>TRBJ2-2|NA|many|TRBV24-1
TGTGGCACCAGTGATTGGGCAGAAACCGGGGAGCTGTTTTTT
CGTSDWAETGELFF
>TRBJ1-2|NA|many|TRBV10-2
TGCGCCAGCAGCACACTTAAAGGACGGAGAAACTATGGCTACACCTTC
CASSTLKGRRNYGYTF
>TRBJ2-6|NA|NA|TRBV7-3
TGTGCCAGCCAACGCACGGCAGGGTCTGGGGCCAACGTCCTGGCTTTC
CASQRTAGSGANVLAF
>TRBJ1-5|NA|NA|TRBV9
TGTGCCAGCAGCCCCCGAGGGCTAGCGGGAGCCTACGAGCATTTT
CASSPRGLAGAYEHF
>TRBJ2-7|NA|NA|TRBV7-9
TGTGCCAGCAGCTTATTTGGGGCCCGGGGTCTAGGTCGCTTC
CASSLFGARGLGRF
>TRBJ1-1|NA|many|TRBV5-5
TGTGCCAGCAGCCCATTAGATGACGAAGCTTTCTTT
CASSPLDDEAFF
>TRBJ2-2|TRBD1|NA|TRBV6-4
TGTGCCAGCAGCCCCACCCAGGGGGCCGGCGGGGAGCTGTTTTTT
CASSPTQGAGGELFF
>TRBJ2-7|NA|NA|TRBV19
TGCGCCAGTAGTCTTTCCACACACGAGCAGTACTTC
CASSLSTHEQYF
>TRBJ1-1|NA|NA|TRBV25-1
TGTGCCAGCAGTTTTCTCCCGCCCACTGAAGCTTTCTTT
CASSFLPPTEAFF
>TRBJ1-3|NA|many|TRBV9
TGTGCCAGCAGCGAATACGCCAGCTCTGGAAACACCATATATTTT
CASSEYASSGNTIYF
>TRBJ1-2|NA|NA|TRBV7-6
TGTGCCAGCAGCATGGGACGGAGCTATGGCTACACCTTC
CASSMGRSYGYTF
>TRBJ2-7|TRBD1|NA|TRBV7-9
TGTGCCAGCAGCTTAGAGGGACAGAGGGACGAGCAGTACTTC
CASSLEGQRDEQYF
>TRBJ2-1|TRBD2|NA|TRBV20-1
TGCAGTGCTAGAGATTCCATCGGGACTAGTAGTTTGGATGAGCAGTTCTTC
CSARDSIGTSSLDEQFF
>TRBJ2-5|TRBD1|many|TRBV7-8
TGTGCCAGCAGCTTAGGACAGGGGTACCAAGAGACCCAGTACTTC
CASSLGQGYQETQYF
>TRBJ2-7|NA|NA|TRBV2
TGTGCCAGCGGGGGACTTACAGAGCAGTACTTC
CASGGLTEQYF
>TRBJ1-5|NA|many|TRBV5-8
TGTGCCAGCAGCCCCCAGGGGCGCAATCAGCCCCAGCATTTT
CASSPQGRNQPQHF
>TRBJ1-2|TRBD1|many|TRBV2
TGTGCCAGCAGGGACAGGAATATGGGTGGCTACACCTTC
CASRDRNMGGYTF
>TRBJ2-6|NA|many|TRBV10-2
TGCGCCAGCAGTACAGGGAACGGGGCCAACGTCCTGACTTTC
CASSTGNGANVLTF